This T cell receptor (beta chain) was identified in a study of response to subunit inactivated influenza vaccine. A word on this clonotype: Its antigen is unidentified.

Study conclusions and caveats: After each seasonal influenza vaccination, few new T cells are recruited, the authors suggested.

TCRdb re-analysed the RT-PCR reads in MiXCR, keeping a single row per CDR3 protein. The table includes about 480,000 distinct CDR3 sequences, 10% to 15% detected once. This specimen was PBMCs from blood, taken roughly 46 days after vaccination. This clonotype was sampled from a man aged 45-60 years who received an inactivated influenza vaccine.

The CDR3 bases are TGCAGCGTTGAAAAAGCGGGAGGGCCGAATGAGCAGTTCTTC. Its protein is CSVEKAGGPNEQFF. The chain carries TRBV29-1 and TRBJ2-1; 10 nucleotides match TRBD2. Germline loops: CDR1 SQVTM, CDR2 ANQGSEA. The length of the CDR3 is 14 residues. V lost 2 bases, J lost 7 bases, and 5 bases stayed unmatched.